This is a list of T cell receptor beta chains from one sample in a study of cytomegalovirus exposure and HLA in healthy donors. TCRdb keeps only in-frame clones here, not all; method: immunoSEQ multiplex PCR. The table shows fewer than 200,000 clones, with 55% to 80% occurring only once. The source material was PBMCs. Receptors originate from a woman under 30 in good health and CMV-seropositive. CDR3s include the opening cysteine and the closing phenylalanine or tryptophan. The order of the fields is J gene, D gene, clone size, V gene, CDR3 DNA, CDR3 protein. The D gene is left open where the match is weak. Some rows have no size entry. The others give once, few or many, or a class for an expanded clone.

>TRBJ2-7|TRBD1|-|TRBV11-3
TGTGCCAGCAGCCCCCAGGGACAGGGATTCTACGAGCAGTACTTC
CASSPQGQGFYEQYF
>TRBJ2-2|TRBD2|-|TRBV5-1
TGCGCCAGCAGCTTGGTAGCGGGAGACACCGGGGAGCTGTTTTTT
CASSLVAGDTGELFF
>TRBJ1-4|-|-|TRBV4-3
TGCGCCAGCAGCCAGTGGGCGAGGGACAATTTGGGTGAAAATGAAAAACTGTTTTTT
CASSQWARDNLGENEKLFF
>TRBJ2-7|TRBD2|once|TRBV13
TGTGCCAGCAGCCCCCTAGCGGGGCTGGACTCCTACGAGCAGTACTTC
CASSPLAGLDSYEQYF
>TRBJ2-7|TRBD1|-|TRBV7-9
TGTGCCAGCAGCTTAGCGCAGAGGGGGCATCGCTACGAGCAGTACTTC
CASSLAQRGHRYEQYF
>TRBJ2-1|-|once|TRBV11-1
TGTGCCAGCGCTAGGTACGACAATGAGCAGTTCTTC
CASARYDNEQFF
>TRBJ1-1|-|-|TRBV27
TGTGCCAGCAGTTTGTACGGCGGCACTGAAGCTTTCTTT
CASSLYGGTEAFF
>TRBJ2-7|TRBD2|-|TRBV19
TGTGCCACCTCCTCGGGGGGATACTCCTACGAGCAGTACTTC
CATSSGGYSYEQYF
>TRBJ1-4|-|few|TRBV27
TGTGCCAGCCAGGGTTTGGCAACTAATGAAAAACTGTTTTTT
CASQGLATNEKLFF
>TRBJ2-7|-|once|TRBV27
TGTGCCAGCAGTTTATCCAGGATATCCTACGAGCAGTACTTC
CASSLSRISYEQYF
>TRBJ2-1|TRBD2|-|TRBV10-3
TGTGCCTCCTCCACCGGGACTAGCGGGACCGTTCAGTTCTTC
CASSTGTSGTVQFF
>TRBJ2-1|-|-|TRBV7-9
TGTGCCAGCAGCTTAGTTATCCGGACAGACCACAATGAGCAGTTCTTC
CASSLVIRTDHNEQFF
>TRBJ1-4|TRBD1|-|TRBV7-9
TGTGCCAGCAGCTCCATTCCGGGACAGGGTGAAGAAAAACTGTTTTTT
CASSSIPGQGEEKLFF
>TRBJ1-1|-|-|TRBV14
TGTGCCAGCAGCCAAGGACCGGGGGTCCGAATAAACACTGAAGCTTTCTTT
CASSQGPGVRINTEAFF